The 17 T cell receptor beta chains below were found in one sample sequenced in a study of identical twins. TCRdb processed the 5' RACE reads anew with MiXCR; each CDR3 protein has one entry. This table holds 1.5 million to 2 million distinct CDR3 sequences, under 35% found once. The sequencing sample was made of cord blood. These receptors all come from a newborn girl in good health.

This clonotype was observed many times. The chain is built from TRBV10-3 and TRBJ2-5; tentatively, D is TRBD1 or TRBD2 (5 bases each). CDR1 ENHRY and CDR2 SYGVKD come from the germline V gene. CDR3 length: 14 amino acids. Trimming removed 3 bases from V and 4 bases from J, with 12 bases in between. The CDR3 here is CAISDPGPLETQYF. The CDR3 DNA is TGTGCCATCAGTGACCCGGGACCCTTAGAGACCCAGTACTTC.

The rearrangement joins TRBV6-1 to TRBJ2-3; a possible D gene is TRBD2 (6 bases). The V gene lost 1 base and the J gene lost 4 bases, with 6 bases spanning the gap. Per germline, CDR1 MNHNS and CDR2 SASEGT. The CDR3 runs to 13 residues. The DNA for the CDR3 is TGTGCCAGCAGTGAAGGGAGGGCAGATACGCAGTATTTT. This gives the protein CASSEGRADTQYF.

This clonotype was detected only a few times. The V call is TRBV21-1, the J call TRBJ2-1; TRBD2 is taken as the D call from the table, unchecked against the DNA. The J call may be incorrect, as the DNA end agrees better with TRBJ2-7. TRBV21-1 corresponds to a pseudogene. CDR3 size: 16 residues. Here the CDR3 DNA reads TGTGCCAGCAGCAAAGGAGGGACCGAATCCTACAATGAGCAGTACTTC. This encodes CASSKGGTESYNEQYF.

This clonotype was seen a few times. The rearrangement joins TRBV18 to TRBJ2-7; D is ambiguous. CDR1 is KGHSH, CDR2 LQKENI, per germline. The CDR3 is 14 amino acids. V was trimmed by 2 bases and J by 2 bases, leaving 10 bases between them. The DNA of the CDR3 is TGTGCCAGCTCACCAGAGATAACCACCTACGAGCAGTACTTC. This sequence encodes CASSPEITTYEQYF.

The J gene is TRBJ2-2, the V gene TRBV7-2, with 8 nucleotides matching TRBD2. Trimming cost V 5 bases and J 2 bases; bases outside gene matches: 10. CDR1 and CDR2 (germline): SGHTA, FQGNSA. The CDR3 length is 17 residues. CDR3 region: CASSHSGSPLNTGELFF. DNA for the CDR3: TGTGCCAGCAGCCACAGCGGGAGTCCCCTTAACACCGGGGAGCTGTTTTTT. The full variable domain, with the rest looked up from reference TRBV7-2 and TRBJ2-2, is GAGVSQSPSNKVTEKGKDVELRCDPISGHTALYWYRQSLGQGLEFLIYFQGNSAPDKSGLPSDRFSAERTGGSVSTLTIQRTQQEDSAVYLCASSHSGSPLNTGELFFGEGSRLTVL.

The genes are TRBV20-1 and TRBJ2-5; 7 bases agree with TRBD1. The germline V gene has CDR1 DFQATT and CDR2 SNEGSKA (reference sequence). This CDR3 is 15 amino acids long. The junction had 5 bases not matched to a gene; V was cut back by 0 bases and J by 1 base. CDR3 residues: CSARDQRQGQETQYF. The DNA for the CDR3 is TGCAGTGCTAGAGACCAAAGACAGGGCCAAGAGACCCAGTACTTC.

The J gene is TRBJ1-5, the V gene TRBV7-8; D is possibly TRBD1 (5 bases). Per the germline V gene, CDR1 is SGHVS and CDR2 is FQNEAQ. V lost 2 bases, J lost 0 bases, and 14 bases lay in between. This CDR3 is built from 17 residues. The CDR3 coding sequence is TGTGCCAGCAGCTTAAGGGGAGGCGGTCATAGCAATCAGCCCCAGCATTTT. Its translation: CASSLRGGGHSNQPQHF. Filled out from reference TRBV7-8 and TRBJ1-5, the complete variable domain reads GAGVSQSPRYKVAKRGQDVALRCDPISGHVSLFWYQQALGQGPEFLTYFQNEAQLDKSGLPSDRFFAERPEGSVSTLKIQRTQQEDSAVYLCASSLRGGGHSNQPQHFGDGTRLSIL.

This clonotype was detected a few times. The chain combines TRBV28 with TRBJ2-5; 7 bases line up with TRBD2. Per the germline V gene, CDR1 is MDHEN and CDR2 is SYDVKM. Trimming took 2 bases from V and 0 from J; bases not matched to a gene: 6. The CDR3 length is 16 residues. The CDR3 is CASSLRVAGYQETQYF. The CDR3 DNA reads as TGTGCCAGCAGTTTACGGGTAGCGGGTTACCAAGAGACCCAGTACTTC.

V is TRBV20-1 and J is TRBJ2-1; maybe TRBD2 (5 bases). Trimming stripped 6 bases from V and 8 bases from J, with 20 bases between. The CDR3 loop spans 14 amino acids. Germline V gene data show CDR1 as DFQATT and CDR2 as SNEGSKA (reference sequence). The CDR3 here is CSARRGAHTDEQFF. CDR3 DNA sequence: TGCAGTGCCCGCCGGGGTGCTCATACGGATGAGCAGTTCTTC.

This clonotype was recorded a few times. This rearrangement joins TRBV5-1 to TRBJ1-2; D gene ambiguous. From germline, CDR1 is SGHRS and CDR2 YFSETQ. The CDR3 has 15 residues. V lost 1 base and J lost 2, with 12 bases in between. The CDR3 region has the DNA TGCGCCAGCAGCTTGACGGCTCAAGGAAACTATGGCTACACCTTC. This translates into CASSLTAQGNYGYTF.

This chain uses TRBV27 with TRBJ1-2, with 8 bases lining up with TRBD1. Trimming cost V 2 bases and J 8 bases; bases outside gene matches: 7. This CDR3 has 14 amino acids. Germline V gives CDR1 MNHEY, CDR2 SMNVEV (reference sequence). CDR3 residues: CASSLRQGAGGYTF. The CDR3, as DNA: TGTGCCAGCAGTTTACGGCAGGGGGCGGGAGGCTACACCTTC.

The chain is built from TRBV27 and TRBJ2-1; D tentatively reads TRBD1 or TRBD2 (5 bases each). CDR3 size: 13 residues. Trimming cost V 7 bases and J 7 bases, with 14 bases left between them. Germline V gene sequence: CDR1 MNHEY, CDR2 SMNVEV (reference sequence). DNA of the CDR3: TGTGCCAGCACAAGATCGGGGCTGAATGAGCAGTTCTTC. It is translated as CASTRSGLNEQFF.

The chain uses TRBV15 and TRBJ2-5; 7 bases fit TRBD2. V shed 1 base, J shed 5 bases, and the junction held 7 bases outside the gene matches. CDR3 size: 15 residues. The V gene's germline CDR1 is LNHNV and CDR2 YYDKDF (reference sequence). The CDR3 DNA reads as TGTGCCACCAGCAGAGGCCAGCGGGGACGGGAGACCCAGTACTTC. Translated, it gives CATSRGQRGRETQYF.

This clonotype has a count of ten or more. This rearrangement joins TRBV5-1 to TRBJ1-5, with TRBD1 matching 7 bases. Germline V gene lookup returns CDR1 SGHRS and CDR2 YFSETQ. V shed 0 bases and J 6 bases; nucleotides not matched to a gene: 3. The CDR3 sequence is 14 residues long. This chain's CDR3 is CASSLGQGGQPQHF. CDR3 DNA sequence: TGCGCCAGCAGCTTGGGACAGGGTGGTCAGCCCCAGCATTTT.

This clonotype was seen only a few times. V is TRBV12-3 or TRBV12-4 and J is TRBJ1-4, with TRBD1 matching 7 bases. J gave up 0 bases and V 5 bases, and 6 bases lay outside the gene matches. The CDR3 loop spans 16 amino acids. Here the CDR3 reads CASSQGGRATNEKLFF. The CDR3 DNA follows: TGTGCCAGCAGTCAGGGGGGGAGGGCAACTAATGAAAAACTGTTTTTT.

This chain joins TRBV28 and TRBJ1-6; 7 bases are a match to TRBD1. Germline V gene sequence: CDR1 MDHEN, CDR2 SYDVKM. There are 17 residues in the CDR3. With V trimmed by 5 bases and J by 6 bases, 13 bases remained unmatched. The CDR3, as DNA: TGTGCCAGCAGTCCGCTCTTGGACAGGAGGATTAATTCACCCCTCCACTTT. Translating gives CASSPLLDRRINSPLHF.

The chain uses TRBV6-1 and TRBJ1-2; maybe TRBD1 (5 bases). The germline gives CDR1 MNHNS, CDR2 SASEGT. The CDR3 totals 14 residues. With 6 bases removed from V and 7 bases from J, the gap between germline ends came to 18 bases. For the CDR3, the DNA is TGTGCCAGCAGGGTCCTTGGGGCAGCGGCTGGCTACACCTTC. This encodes CASRVLGAAAGYTF.